The 6 T cell receptor beta chains listed next were all sequenced from one sample in a study of control samples from healthy donors and cancer patients. Profiling relied on immunoSEQ multiplex PCR, and the TCRdb table lists in-frame clones only, not all of them. The sample lists approximately 90,000 clones; roughly 80% were seen once. The specimen sequenced was PBMCs. These receptors were obtained from a man between 65 and 79 years old with lung cancer.

The rearrangement uses TRBV28 and TRBJ1-2; D not certain. This CDR3 contains 16 residues. Germline V gene sequence: CDR1 MDHEN, CDR2 SYDVKM. Trimming removed 2 bases from V and 3 bases from J, with 16 bases in between. The CDR3 reads CASSLGPWTADYGYTF. Here the CDR3 DNA reads TGTGCCAGCAGTTTAGGCCCTTGGACGGCGGACTATGGCTACACCTTC.

The chain carries TRBV10-2 and TRBJ2-2; 10 bases are a match to TRBD1. Unmatched junction bases numbered 4, after V lost 6 bases and J lost 6 bases. Germline V gene lookup returns CDR1 WSHSY and CDR2 SAAADI. The CDR3 runs to 14 residues. The CDR3 loop reads CASRDRGSPGELFF. The CDR3 DNA is TGCGCCAGCAGGGACAGGGGGTCGCCCGGGGAGCTGTTTTTT.

The V gene is TRBV24-1, the J gene TRBJ2-7; no clear D. Germline V gene data show CDR1 as KGHDR and CDR2 as SFDVKD. This CDR3 spans 12 amino acids. The ends were cut back, 1 base at V and 4 bases at J, with 4 bases in the middle. CDR3 in DNA: TGTGCCACCAGTGATTTCGGGTACGAGCAGTACTTC. Translated, it gives CATSDFGYEQYF.

This clone came up once. In DNA, the CDR3 is TGTGCCAGTTGGACTAGCGAGAGAGATACGCAGTATTTT. Its protein product is CASWTSERDTQYF. The chain employs TRBV19 and TRBJ2-3; 9 nucleotides line up with TRBD2. The CDR3 runs 13 residues. V gave up 8 bases and J gave up 5 bases; unmatched junction bases: 5. CDR1 is LNHDA and CDR2 is SQIVND in the germline V gene (reference sequence).

J is TRBJ1-1 and V is TRBV9, with 9 positions matching TRBD1. The CDR3 covers 15 residues. V dropped 6 bases and J dropped 4; count of bases not matched to a gene: 10. Germline CDR1 is SGDLS and CDR2 is YYNGEE. CDR3 nucleotides: TGTGCCAGCACCAGGGGGGGGACAGGGTCCACTGAAGCTTTCTTT. Translation: CASTRGGTGSTEAFF.

The chain uses TRBV19 and TRBJ1-1; a weak D match, TRBD1 (6 bases). The V end lost 4 bases, the J end lost 8 bases, and 14 bases lay between the germline ends. This CDR3 comprises 13 residues. Germline V gene lookup returns CDR1 LNHDA and CDR2 SQIVND (reference sequence). The DNA of the CDR3 is TGTGCCAGTAGTAAAACAGGGAGGGCCGAAGCTTTCTTT. Protein product: CASSKTGRAEAFF.